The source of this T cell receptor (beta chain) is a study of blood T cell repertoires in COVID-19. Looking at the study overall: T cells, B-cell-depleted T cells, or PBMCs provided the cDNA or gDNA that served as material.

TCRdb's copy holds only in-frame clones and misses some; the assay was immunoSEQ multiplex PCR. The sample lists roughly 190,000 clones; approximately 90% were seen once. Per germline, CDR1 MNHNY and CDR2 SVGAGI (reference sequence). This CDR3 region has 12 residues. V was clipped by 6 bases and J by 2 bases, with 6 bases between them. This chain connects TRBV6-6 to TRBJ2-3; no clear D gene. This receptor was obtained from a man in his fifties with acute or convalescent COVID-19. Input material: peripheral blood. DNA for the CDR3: TGTGCCAGCAGCCCCTACACAGATACGCAGTATTTT. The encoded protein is CASSPYTDTQYF.